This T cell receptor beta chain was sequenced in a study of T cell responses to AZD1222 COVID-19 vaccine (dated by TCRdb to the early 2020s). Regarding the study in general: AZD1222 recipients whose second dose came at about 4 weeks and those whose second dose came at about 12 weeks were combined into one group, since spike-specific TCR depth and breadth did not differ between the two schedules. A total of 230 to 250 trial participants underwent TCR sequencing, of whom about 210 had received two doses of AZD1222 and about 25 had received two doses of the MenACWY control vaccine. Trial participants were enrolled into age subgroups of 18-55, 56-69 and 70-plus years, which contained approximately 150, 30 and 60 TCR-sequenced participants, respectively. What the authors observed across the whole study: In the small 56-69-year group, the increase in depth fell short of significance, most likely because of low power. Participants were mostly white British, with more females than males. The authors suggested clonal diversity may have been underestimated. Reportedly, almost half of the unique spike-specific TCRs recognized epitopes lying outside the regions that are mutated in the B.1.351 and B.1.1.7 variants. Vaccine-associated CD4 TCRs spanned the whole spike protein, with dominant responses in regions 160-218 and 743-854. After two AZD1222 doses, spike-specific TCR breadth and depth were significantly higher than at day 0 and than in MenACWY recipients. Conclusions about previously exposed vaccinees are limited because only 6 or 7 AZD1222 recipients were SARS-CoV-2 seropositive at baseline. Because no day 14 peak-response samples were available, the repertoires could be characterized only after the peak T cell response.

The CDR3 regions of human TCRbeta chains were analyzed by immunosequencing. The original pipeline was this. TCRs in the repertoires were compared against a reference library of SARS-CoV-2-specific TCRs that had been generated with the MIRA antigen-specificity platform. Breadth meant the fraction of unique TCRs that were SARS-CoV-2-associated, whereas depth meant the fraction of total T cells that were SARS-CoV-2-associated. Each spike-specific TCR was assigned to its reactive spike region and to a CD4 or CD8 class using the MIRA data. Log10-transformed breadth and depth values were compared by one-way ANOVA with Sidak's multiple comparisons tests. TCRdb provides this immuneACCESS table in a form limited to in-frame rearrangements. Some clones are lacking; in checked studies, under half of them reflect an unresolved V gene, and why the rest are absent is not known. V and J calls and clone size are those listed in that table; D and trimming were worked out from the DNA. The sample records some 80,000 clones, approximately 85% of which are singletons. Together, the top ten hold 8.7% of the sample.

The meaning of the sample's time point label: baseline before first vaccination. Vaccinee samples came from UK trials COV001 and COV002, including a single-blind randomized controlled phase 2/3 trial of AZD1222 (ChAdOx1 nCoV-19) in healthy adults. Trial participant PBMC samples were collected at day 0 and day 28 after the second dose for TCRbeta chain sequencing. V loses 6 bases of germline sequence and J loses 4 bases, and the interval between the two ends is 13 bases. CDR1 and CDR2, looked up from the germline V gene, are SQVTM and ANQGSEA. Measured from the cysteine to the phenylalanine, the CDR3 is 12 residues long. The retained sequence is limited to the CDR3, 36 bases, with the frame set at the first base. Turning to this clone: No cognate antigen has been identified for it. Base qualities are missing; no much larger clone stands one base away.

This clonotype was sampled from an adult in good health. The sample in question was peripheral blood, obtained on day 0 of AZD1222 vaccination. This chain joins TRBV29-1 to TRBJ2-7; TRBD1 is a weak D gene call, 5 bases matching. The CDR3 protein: CSVTGFGYEQYF. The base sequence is TGCAGCGTCACAGGTTTCGGGTACGAGCAGTACTTC.